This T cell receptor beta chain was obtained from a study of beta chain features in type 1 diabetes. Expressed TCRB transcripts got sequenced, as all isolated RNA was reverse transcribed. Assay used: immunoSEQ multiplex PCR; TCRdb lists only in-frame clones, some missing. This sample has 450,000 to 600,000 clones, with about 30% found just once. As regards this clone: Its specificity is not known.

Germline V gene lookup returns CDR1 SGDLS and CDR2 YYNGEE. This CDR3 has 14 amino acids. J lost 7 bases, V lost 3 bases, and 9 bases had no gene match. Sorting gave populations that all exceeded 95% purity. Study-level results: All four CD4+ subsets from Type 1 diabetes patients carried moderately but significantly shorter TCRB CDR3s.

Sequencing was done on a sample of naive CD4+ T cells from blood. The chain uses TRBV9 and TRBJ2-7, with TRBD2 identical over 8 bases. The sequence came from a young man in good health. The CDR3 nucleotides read TGTGCCAGCAGCGGGCTAGCGGGCCCCGGAGAGCAGTACTTC. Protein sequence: CASSGLAGPGEQYF. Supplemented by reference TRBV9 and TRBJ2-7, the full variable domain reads DSGVTQTPKHLITATGQRVTLRCSPRSGDLSVYWYQQSLDQGLQFLIQYYNGEERAKGNILERFSAQQFPDLHSELNLSSLELGDSALYFCASSGLAGPGEQYFGPGTRLTVT.